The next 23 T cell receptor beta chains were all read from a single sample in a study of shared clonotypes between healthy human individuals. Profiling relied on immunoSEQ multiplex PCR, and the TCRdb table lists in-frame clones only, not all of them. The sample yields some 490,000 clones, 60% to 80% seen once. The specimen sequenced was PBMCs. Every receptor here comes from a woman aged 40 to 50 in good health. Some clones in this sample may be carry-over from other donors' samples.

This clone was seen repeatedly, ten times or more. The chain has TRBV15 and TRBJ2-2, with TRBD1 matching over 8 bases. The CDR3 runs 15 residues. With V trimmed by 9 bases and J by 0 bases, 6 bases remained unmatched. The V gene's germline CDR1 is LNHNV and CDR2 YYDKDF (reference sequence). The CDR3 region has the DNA TGTGCCACGGAGACAGGGGCCTCGAACACCGGGGAGCTGTTTTTT. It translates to CATETGASNTGELFF.

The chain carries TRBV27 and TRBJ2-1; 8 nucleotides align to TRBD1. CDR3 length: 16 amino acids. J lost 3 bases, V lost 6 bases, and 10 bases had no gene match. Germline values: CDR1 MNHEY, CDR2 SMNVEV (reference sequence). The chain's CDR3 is CASSPEPGQDYNEQFF. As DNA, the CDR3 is TGTGCCAGCAGCCCTGAGCCGGGACAGGACTACAATGAGCAGTTCTTC.

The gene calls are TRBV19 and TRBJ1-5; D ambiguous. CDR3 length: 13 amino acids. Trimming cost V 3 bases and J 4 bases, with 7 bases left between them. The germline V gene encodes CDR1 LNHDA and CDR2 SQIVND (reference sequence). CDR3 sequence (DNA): TGTGCCAGTAGTATTTTTGAAAATCAGCCCCAGCATTTT. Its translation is CASSIFENQPQHF.

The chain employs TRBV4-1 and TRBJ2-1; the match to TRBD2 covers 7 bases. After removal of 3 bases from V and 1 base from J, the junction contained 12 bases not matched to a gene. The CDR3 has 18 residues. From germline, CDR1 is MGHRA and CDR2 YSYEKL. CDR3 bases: TGCGCCAGCAGCCATGGCCCTCGAGCGGGAAGTTCCTACAATGAGCAGTTCTTC. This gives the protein CASSHGPRAGSSYNEQFF.

The CDR3 DNA sequence: TGTGCCAGCAGTTTATGGCGCGGTTCGAACACCGGGGAGCTGTTTTTT. Translation gives CASSLWRGSNTGELFF. V and J are TRBV27 and TRBJ2-2; D unclear. The ends were cut back, 1 base at V and 0 bases at J, with 9 bases in the middle. This CDR3 is built from 16 residues. Germline V gene sequence: CDR1 MNHEY, CDR2 SMNVEV (reference sequence).

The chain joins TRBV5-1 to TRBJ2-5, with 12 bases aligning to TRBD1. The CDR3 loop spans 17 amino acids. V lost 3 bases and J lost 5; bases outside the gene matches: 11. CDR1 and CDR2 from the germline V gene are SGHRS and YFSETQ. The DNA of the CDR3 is TGCGCCAGCAGCTCCCACGGGTGGGACAGGGGGCAGGAGACCCAGTACTTC. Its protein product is CASSSHGWDRGQETQYF.

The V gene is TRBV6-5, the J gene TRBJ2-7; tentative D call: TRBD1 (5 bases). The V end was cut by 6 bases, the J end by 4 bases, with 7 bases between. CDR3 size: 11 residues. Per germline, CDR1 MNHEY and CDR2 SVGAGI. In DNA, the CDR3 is TGTGCCAGCAGAAGGGGTTACGAGCAGTACTTC. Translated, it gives CASRRGYEQYF.

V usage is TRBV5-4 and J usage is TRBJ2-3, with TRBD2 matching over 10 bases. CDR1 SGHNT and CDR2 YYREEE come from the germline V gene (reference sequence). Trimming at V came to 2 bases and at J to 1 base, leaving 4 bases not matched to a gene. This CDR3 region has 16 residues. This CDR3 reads CASSFPSGSGTDTQYF. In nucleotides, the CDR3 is TGTGCCAGCAGCTTCCCTAGCGGGAGCGGCACAGATACGCAGTATTTT.

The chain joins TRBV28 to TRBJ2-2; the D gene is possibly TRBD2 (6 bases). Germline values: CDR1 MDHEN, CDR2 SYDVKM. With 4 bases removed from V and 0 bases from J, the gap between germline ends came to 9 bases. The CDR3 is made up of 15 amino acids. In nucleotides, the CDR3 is TGTGCCAGCAGTTCGGGACTGACGAACACCGGGGAGCTGTTTTTT. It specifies CASSSGLTNTGELFF.

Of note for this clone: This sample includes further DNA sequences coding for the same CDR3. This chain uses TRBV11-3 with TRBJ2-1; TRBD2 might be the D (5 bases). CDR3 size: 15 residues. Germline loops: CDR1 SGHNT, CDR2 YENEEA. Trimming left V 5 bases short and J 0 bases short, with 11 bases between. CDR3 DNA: TGTGCCAGCAGCCTCGGAGGAAGCTCCTACAATGAGCAGTTCTTC. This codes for CASSLGGSSYNEQFF.

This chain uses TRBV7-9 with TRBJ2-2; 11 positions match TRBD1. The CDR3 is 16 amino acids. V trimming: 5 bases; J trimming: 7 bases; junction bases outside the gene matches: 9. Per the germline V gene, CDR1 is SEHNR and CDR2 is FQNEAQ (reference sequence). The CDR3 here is CASSAPGQGGIGELFF. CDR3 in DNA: TGTGCCAGCAGCGCGCCGGGACAGGGGGGTATCGGGGAGCTGTTTTTT. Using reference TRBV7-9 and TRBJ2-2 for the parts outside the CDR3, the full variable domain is DTGVSQNPRHKITKRGQNVTFRCDPISEHNRLYWYRQTLGQGPEFLTYFQNEAQLEKSRLLSDRFSAERPKGSFSTLEIQRTEQGDSAMYLCASSAPGQGGIGELFFGEGSRLTVL.

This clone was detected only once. CDR3 sequence: CASSSNRPGQGMGYTF. The CDR3 DNA sequence: TGTGCCAGCAGTAGTAACCGGCCGGGACAGGGGATGGGCTACACCTTC. J is TRBJ1-2 and V is TRBV7-2, with TRBD1 matching 10 bases. Germline lookup yields CDR1 SGHTA and CDR2 FQGNSA. CDR3 size: 16 residues. J was trimmed by 8 bases and V by 6 bases; bases with no gene match: 15.

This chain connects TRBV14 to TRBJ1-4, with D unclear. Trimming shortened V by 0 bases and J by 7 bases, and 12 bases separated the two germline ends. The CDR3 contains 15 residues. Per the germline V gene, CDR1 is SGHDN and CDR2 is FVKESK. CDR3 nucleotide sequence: TGTGCCAGCAGCCAAGATTCGTACATCCCTGAAAAACTGTTTTTT. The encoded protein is CASSQDSYIPEKLFF.

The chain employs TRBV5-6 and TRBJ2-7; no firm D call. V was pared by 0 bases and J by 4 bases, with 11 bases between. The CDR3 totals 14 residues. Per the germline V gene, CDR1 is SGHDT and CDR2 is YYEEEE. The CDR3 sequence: CASSLVGAPYEQYF. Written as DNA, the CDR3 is TGTGCCAGCAGCTTGGTAGGAGCACCGTACGAGCAGTACTTC.

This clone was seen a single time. CDR3 protein: CASSVGAPSYNEQFF. The CDR3 region has the DNA TGTGCCAGCAGCGTAGGAGCTCCTTCCTACAATGAGCAGTTCTTC. The chain couples TRBV9 to TRBJ2-1; D not resolved. Germline CDR1 and CDR2: SGDLS and YYNGEE. This CDR3 comprises 15 residues. Trimming left V 0 bases short and J 1 base short, with 8 bases between.

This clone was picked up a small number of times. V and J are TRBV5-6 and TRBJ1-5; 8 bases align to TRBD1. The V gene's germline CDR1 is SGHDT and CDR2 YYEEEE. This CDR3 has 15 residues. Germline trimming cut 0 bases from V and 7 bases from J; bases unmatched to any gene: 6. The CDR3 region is CASSLGRGRLQPQHF. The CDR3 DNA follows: TGTGCCAGCAGCTTGGGCAGGGGGCGATTGCAGCCCCAGCATTTT.

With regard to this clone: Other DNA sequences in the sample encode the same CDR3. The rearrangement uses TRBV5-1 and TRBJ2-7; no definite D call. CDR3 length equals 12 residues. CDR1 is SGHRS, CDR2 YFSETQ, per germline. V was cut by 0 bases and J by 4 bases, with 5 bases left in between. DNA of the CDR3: TGCGCCAGCAGCTTGGTGCCTTACGAGCAGTACTTC. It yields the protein CASSLVPYEQYF.

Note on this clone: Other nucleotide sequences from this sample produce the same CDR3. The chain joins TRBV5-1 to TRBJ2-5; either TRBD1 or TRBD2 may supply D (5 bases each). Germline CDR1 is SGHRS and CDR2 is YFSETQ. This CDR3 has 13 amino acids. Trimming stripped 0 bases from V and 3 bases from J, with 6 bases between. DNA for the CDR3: TGCGCCAGCAGCTTGGGAGGGGAAGAGACCCAGTACTTC. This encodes CASSLGGEETQYF.

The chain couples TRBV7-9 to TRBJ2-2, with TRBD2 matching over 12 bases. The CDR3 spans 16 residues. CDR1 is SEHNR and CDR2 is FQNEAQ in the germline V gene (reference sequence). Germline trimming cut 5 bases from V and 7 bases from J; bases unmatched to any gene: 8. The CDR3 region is CASSILAGGPVGELFF. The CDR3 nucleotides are TGTGCCAGCAGCATCCTAGCGGGAGGGCCAGTCGGGGAGCTGTTTTTT.

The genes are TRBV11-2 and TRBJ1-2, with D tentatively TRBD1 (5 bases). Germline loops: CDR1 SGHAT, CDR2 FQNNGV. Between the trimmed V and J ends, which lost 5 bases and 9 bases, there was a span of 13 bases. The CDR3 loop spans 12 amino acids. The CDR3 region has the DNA TGTGCCAGCAGCCACGAGGCAGGGCGCTACACCTTC. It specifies CASSHEAGRYTF.

The CDR3, as DNA: TGTGCCAGCAGCTTAGTGTGGGACAGCACCATATATTTT. Translating gives CASSLVWDSTIYF. The chain couples TRBV7-2 to TRBJ1-3; 7 bases align to TRBD1. This CDR3 is built from 13 residues. J gave up 9 bases and V 1 base, and 3 bases lay outside the gene matches. Looked up from germline, CDR1 is SGHTA and CDR2 is FQGNSA.

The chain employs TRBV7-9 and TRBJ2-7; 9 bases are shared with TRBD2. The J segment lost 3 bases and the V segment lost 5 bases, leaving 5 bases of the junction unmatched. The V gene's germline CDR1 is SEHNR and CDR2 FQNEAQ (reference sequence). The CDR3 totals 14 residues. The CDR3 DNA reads TGTGCCAGCAGCCAAGGACTAGCGAACTACGAGCAGTACTTC. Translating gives CASSQGLANYEQYF. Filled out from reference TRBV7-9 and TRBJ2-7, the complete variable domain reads DTGVSQNPRHKITKRGQNVTFRCDPISEHNRLYWYRQTLGQGPEFLTYFQNEAQLEKSRLLSDRFSAERPKGSFSTLEIQRTEQGDSAMYLCASSQGLANYEQYFGPGTRLTVT.

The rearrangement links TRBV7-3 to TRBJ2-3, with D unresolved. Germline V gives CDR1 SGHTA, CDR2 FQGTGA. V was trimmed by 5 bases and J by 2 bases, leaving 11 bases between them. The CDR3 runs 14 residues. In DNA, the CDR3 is TGTGCCAGCAGCGCCACATCTTACACAGATACGCAGTATTTT. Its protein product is CASSATSYTDTQYF.